This TCR beta chain was found in a study of T cells in Graves' hyperthyroidism and ophthalmopathy. Study context: At the time of initial diagnosis and before any treatment, peripheral blood was collected.

TCR beta CDR3 regions were amplified from RNA transcripts. Carried out on the TCR CDR3, a first-round RT-PCR used the HTBI primer set. Each CDR3 protein gets one entry after TCRdb re-called the multiplex PCR reads with MiXCR. The table records some 140,000 distinct CDR3 sequences, 22% of them present only once. Study-level results: Separation of ophthalmopathy from stable hyperthyroidism was achieved by a 13 V-J model.

This CDR3 contains 15 residues. V dropped 4 bases and J dropped 0 bases, with 14 bases sitting between them. From germline, CDR1 is SGHRS and CDR2 YFSETQ. This clonotype was counted at least ten times. Its specificity is unknown. Orbital computed tomography, thyroid ultrasound, serum thyroxine and TRAb, and clinical symptoms together informed the diagnoses. The sample, blood from the first hyperthyroidism diagnosis, precedes any ophthalmopathy symptoms. The TCR was taken from a woman aged 45-65 years with Graves' hyperthyroidism that later progressed to Graves' ophthalmopathy. This rearrangement joins TRBV5-1 to TRBJ2-7, with D tentatively TRBD1 (7 bases). Sequenced input: blood. In DNA form, the CDR3 reads TGCGCCAGCAGCAACAGGGGTAGCGGCTCCTACGAGCAGTACTTC. Translating gives CASSNRGSGSYEQYF.